The 27 T cell receptor beta chains below come from one sample, sequenced in a study of CD8 T cells in Susac syndrome. A quantity of about 0.5 to 1 ug RNA underwent reverse transcription using random hexamers. TCRdb reprocessed the immunoSEQ multiplex PCR reads via MiXCR and lists one record per CDR3 protein. The profile shows tens of thousands of distinct CDR3 sequences, roughly 92% of them singletons. The sample was CD8+ T cells from PBMCs. The source of these receptors is a human donor with Susac syndrome.

A remark on this clonotype: One end of the junction varies from germline; a read error may be responsible. The rearrangement joins TRBV20-1 to TRBJ2-1; D could derive from TRBD1 or TRBD2 (7 bases each). Germline-derived CDR1 and CDR2 are DFQATT and SNEGSKA (reference sequence). The CDR3 length is 15 residues. This CDR3 is CSARDRGGGYNELFF. The CDR3 DNA reads as TGCAGTGCTAGAGATCGGGGAGGGGGCTACAATGAGCTGTTCTTC.

The chain has TRBV9 and TRBJ2-2, with D hard to call. CDR1 is SGDLS and CDR2 is YYNGEE in the germline V gene. The CDR3 spans 17 residues. V lost 0 bases and J lost 0, with 12 bases in between. CDR3 nucleotide sequence: TGTGCCAGCAGCGTAGTTTCGGGTCGATCGAACACCGGGGAGCTGTTTTTT. As protein: CASSVVSGRSNTGELFF.

V usage is TRBV29-1 and J usage is TRBJ2-3; 9 bases agree with TRBD1. The CDR3 is made up of 15 amino acids. CDR1 is SQVTM and CDR2 is ANQGSEA in the germline V gene. Unmatched junction bases numbered 11, after V lost 6 bases and J lost 4 bases. The CDR3 coding sequence is TGCAGCGTCCAAGGCCGGGACAGGGAGGCAGATACGCAGTATTTT. Translating gives CSVQGRDREADTQYF.

This chain joins TRBV5-1 and TRBJ2-1, with 14 bases matching TRBD2. The V segment lost 4 bases and the J segment 3 bases; nucleotides outside the gene matches: 6. CDR3 length: 17 residues. Per the germline V gene, CDR1 is SGHRS and CDR2 is YFSETQ. CDR3 region: CASSAGLAGGLYNEQFF. CDR3 sequence (DNA): TGCGCCAGCAGCGCTGGACTAGCGGGGGGCCTCTACAATGAGCAGTTCTTC.

The chain has TRBV5-8 and TRBJ1-1; unclear D gene. This CDR3 has 17 amino acids. Germline V gives CDR1 SGHTS, CDR2 YDEGEE. The ends were cut back, 0 bases at V and 4 bases at J, with 19 bases in the middle. The CDR3 nucleotides are TGTGCCAGCAGCTTGGTTCTAGTCGAGGGAGAGGTCACTGAAGCTTTCTTT. It encodes CASSLVLVEGEVTEAFF.

The rearrangement uses TRBV3-1 and TRBJ1-5; no clear D gene. Germline-derived CDR1 and CDR2 are LGHDT and YNNKEL (reference sequence). This CDR3 has 17 amino acids. V was shortened by 4 bases and J by 5 bases, with 21 bases between the two germline ends. The CDR3 DNA reads as TGTGCCAGCAGCCTATGGTGTCCCATTTTTCATCATCAGCCCCAGCATTTT. Amino acid sequence: CASSLWCPIFHHQPQHF.

V and J are TRBV5-1 and TRBJ2-4; 9 nucleotides match TRBD1. V shed 4 bases, J shed 4 bases, and the junction held 3 bases outside the gene matches. The length of the CDR3 is 14 residues. Looked up from germline, CDR1 is SGHRS and CDR2 is YFSETQ. CDR3 region: CASSPGTGKNIQYF. As DNA, the CDR3 is TGCGCCAGCAGCCCGGGGACAGGGAAAAACATTCAGTACTTC.

CDR3 in DNA: TGCAGTGCTAGAGATTCCAGGGCGGGCTACACCTTC. Translation: CSARDSRAGYTF. The V call is TRBV20-1, the J call TRBJ1-2, with a possible D match to TRBD1 (5 bases). V dropped 0 bases and J dropped 8 bases, with 10 bases sitting between them. This CDR3 is 12 amino acids long. Looked up from germline, CDR1 is DFQATT and CDR2 is SNEGSKA (reference sequence).

The table lists this clonotype with a count of one. The chain joins TRBV20-1 to TRBJ2-5; D possibly corresponds to TRBD1 (5 bases). Germline lookup yields CDR1 DFQATT and CDR2 SNEGSKA (reference sequence). V was trimmed by 5 bases and J by 7 bases, leaving 29 bases between them. The CDR3 has 17 residues. CDR3 in DNA: TGCAGTGCTCCCACCACCCGGACAATTTCTACAAGAGGGACCCAGTACTTC. Its translation is CSAPTTRTISTRGTQYF.

The chain is built from TRBV4-1 and TRBJ2-5; tentative D call: TRBD1 (6 bases). CDR3 length: 14 amino acids. The germline V gene encodes CDR1 MGHRA and CDR2 YSYEKL. V was trimmed by 0 bases and J by 5 bases, leaving 10 bases between them. The CDR3 reads CASSQDTGKETQYF. The DNA of the CDR3 is TGCGCCAGCAGCCAAGATACAGGGAAGGAGACCCAGTACTTC.

The chain has TRBV5-1 and TRBJ1-6, with 7 positions matching TRBD1. CDR1 SGHRS and CDR2 YFSETQ come from the germline V gene. The junction had 4 bases not matched to a gene; V was cut back by 0 bases and J by 4 bases. The CDR3 sequence is 16 residues long. The CDR3 coding sequence is TGCGCCAGCAGCTTGGGACGGGACAGATATAATTCACCCCTCCACTTT. Its translation: CASSLGRDRYNSPLHF.

The chain couples TRBV5-1 to TRBJ2-6; D unresolved. V gave up 3 bases and J gave up 4 bases, with 14 bases separating them. CDR3 length equals 16 residues. Looked up from germline, CDR1 is SGHRS and CDR2 is YFSETQ. Written as DNA, the CDR3 is TGCGCCAGCAGCTCCCCCGGCAGACCCGGGGCCAACGTCCTGACTTTC. It codes for CASSSPGRPGANVLTF.

V gene TRBV19 combines with J gene TRBJ2-5, with 9 bases lining up with TRBD2. CDR1 is LNHDA, CDR2 SQIVND, per germline (reference sequence). V lost 5 bases and J lost 6; bases outside the gene matches: 16. The CDR3 loop spans 17 amino acids. The CDR3 bases are TGTGCCAGTAGTCTATCCACGGCTAGCGGGGAGACAAAGACCCAGTACTTC. It specifies CASSLSTASGETKTQYF.

This sequence joins TRBV9 and TRBJ2-1; 9 positions match TRBD2. V trimming: 4 bases; J trimming: 1 base; junction bases outside the gene matches: 3. This CDR3 region has 15 residues. Germline V gives CDR1 SGDLS, CDR2 YYNGEE. For the CDR3, the DNA is TGTGCCAGCAGCCCAAGCGGGAGGTCCTACAATGAGCAGTTCTTC. Amino acids: CASSPSGRSYNEQFF.

The genes are TRBV12-3 or TRBV12-4 and TRBJ2-7, with D perhaps being TRBD1 or TRBD2 (5 bases each). V gave up 0 bases and J gave up 5 bases, with 14 bases separating them. The CDR3 totals 15 residues. The CDR3 reads CASSLAIGGLDEQYF. The CDR3, as DNA: TGTGCCAGCAGTTTAGCGATTGGGGGTTTGGACGAGCAGTACTTC.

The rearrangement links TRBV5-1 to TRBJ1-1, with 11 bases aligning to TRBD1. Trimming cost V 0 bases and J 6 bases; bases outside gene matches: 4. Germline V lookup: CDR1 SGHRS, CDR2 YFSETQ. The CDR3 is 15 amino acids. CDR3 region: CASSLVGQGAAEAFF. In DNA, the CDR3 is TGCGCCAGCAGCTTGGTTGGACAGGGGGCGGCTGAAGCTTTCTTT.

The chain combines TRBV20-1 with TRBJ2-5; the D gene could be TRBD1 or TRBD2 (5 bases each). V gave up 1 base and J gave up 5 bases, with 11 bases separating them. This CDR3 contains 13 residues. The V gene's germline CDR1 is DFQATT and CDR2 SNEGSKA (reference sequence). CDR3 DNA sequence: TGCAGTGCTAGAGTCGAGGGGCGGGAGACCCAGTACTTC. Amino acids: CSARVEGRETQYF.

The chain uses TRBV19 and TRBJ1-5, with unresolved D. The CDR3 is made up of 16 amino acids. V lost 5 bases to trimming and J lost 5 bases, with 19 bases between them. The germline V gene encodes CDR1 LNHDA and CDR2 SQIVND (reference sequence). The CDR3 loop is CASSLLRTGIHQPQHF. The DNA of the CDR3 is TGTGCCAGTAGTCTTCTAAGGACTGGGATCCATCAGCCCCAGCATTTT.

The chain is built from TRBV4-1 and TRBJ2-2, with 7 nucleotides matching TRBD1. CDR1 and CDR2 (germline): MGHRA, YSYEKL. This CDR3 spans 15 amino acids. Trimming removed 2 bases from V and 6 bases from J; junction bases left unmatched: 6. CDR3 sequence (DNA): TGCGCCAGCAGCCAACTACTTACAGGGGCCGGGGAGCTGTTTTTT. Its translation is CASSQLLTGAGELFF.

The chain combines TRBV30 with TRBJ1-2; D may be TRBD1 (5 bases). Trimming left V 0 bases short and J 1 base short, with 12 bases between. CDR1 is GTSNPN and CDR2 is SVGIG in the germline V gene (reference sequence). This CDR3 has 15 amino acids. CDR3 protein: CAWSVAVGGNYGYTF. The CDR3 nucleotides are TGTGCCTGGAGTGTGGCAGTTGGGGGTAACTATGGCTACACCTTC.

J is TRBJ1-1 and V is TRBV7-6, with 8 bases that match TRBD1. The length of the CDR3 is 14 residues. Germline CDR1 and CDR2: SGHVS and FNYEAQ. V gave up 6 bases and J gave up 1 base; unmatched junction bases: 4. CDR3 DNA: TGTGCCAGCAGTGCCGGGACAGGGAACACTGAAGCTTTCTTT. Translation gives CASSAGTGNTEAFF. Combining the CDR3 with reference TRBV7-6 and TRBJ1-1 gives the whole variable domain GAGVSQSPRYKVTKRGQDVALRCDPISGHVSLYWYRQALGQGPEFLTYFNYEAQQDKSGLPNDRFSAERPEGSISTLTIQRTEQRDSAMYRCASSAGTGNTEAFFGQGTRLTVV.

J is TRBJ2-7 and V is TRBV4-3; 7 bases line up with TRBD1. V trimming: 4 bases; J trimming: 2 bases; junction bases outside the gene matches: 8. This CDR3 has 15 amino acids. Looked up from germline, CDR1 is LGHNA and CDR2 is YSLEER. The CDR3: CASSPDRDRAYEQYF. CDR3 nucleotides: TGCGCCAGCAGCCCCGATCGGGACAGAGCCTACGAGCAGTACTTC.

This sequence joins TRBV7-9 and TRBJ2-1; the match to TRBD1 covers 9 bases. The CDR3 consists of 14 residues. Unmatched junction bases numbered 4, after V lost 1 base and J lost 9 bases. The germline gives CDR1 SEHNR, CDR2 FQNEAQ (reference sequence). The CDR3 reads CASSLGGQGSEQFF. The CDR3 DNA is TGTGCCAGCAGCTTAGGCGGACAGGGGTCTGAGCAGTTCTTC.

This chain uses TRBV5-1 with TRBJ2-3, with D unresolved. Germline loops: CDR1 SGHRS, CDR2 YFSETQ. The CDR3 runs to 15 residues. V was cut by 0 bases and J by 2 bases, with 10 bases left in between. For the CDR3, the DNA is TGCGCCAGCAGCTTGGTGCCAGCAGTCACAGATACGCAGTATTTT. Its translation is CASSLVPAVTDTQYF.

The V and J genes are TRBV5-1 and TRBJ1-6; D unresolved. Germline V gene lookup returns CDR1 SGHRS and CDR2 YFSETQ. This CDR3 has 14 residues. The V end lost 2 bases, the J end lost 7 bases, and 10 bases lay between the germline ends. CDR3: CASSFSPQNSPLHF. The CDR3, as DNA: TGCGCCAGCAGCTTCAGTCCCCAGAATTCACCCCTCCACTTT.

The genes are TRBV5-4 and TRBJ1-2; D uncertain. The V end lost 9 bases, the J end lost 1 base, and 19 bases lay between the germline ends. The germline CDR1 and CDR2 sequences are SGHNT and YYREEE (reference sequence). This CDR3 region has 15 residues. In DNA form, the CDR3 reads TGTGCCATTACACCAGGCCCTACTATTAACTATGGCTACACCTTC. This gives the protein CAITPGPTINYGYTF.

This chain links TRBV4-3 with TRBJ2-6; D possibly matches TRBD1 or TRBD2 (6 bases each). Germline CDR1 LGHNA, CDR2 YSLEER. Deletions cut 0 bases from V and 1 base from J, with 13 bases between. CDR3 length: 18 residues. In DNA, the CDR3 is TGCGCCAGCAGCCAAGATGACAGGCGGGGTTCTGGGGCCAACGTCCTGACTTTC. This encodes CASSQDDRRGSGANVLTF.